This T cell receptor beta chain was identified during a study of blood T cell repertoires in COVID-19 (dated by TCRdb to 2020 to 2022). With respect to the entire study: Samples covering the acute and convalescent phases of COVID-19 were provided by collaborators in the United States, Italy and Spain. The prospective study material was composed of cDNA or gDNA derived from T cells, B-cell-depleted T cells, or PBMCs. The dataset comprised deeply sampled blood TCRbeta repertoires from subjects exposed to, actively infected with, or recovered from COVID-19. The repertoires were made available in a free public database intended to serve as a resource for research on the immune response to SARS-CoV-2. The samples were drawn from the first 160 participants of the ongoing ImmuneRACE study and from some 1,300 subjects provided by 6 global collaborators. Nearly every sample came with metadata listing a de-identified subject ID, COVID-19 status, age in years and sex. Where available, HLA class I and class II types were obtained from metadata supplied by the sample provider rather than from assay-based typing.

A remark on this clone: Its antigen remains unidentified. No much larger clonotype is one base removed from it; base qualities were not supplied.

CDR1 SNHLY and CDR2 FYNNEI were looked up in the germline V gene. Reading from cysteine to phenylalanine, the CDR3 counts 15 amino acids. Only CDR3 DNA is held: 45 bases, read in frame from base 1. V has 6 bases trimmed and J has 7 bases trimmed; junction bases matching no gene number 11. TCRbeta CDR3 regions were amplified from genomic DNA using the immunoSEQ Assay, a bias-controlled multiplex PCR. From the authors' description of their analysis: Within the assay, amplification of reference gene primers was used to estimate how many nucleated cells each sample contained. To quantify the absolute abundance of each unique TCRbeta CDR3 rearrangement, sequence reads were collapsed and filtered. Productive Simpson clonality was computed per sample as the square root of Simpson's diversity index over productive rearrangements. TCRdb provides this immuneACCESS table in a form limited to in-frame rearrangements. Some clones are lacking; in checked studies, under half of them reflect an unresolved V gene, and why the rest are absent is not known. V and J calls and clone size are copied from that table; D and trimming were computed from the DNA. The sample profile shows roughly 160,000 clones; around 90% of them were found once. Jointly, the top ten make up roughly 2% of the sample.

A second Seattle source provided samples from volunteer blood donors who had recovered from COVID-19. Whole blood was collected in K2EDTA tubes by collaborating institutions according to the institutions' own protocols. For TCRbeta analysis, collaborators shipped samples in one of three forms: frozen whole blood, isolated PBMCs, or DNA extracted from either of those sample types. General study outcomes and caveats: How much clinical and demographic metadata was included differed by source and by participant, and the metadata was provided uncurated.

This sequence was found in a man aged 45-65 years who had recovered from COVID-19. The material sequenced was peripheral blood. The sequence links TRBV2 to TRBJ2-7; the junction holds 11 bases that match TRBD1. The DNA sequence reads TGTGCCAGCAGAAGAGCCGGGACAGGGGGGTTTGAGCAGTACTTC. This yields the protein CASRRAGTGGFEQYF.